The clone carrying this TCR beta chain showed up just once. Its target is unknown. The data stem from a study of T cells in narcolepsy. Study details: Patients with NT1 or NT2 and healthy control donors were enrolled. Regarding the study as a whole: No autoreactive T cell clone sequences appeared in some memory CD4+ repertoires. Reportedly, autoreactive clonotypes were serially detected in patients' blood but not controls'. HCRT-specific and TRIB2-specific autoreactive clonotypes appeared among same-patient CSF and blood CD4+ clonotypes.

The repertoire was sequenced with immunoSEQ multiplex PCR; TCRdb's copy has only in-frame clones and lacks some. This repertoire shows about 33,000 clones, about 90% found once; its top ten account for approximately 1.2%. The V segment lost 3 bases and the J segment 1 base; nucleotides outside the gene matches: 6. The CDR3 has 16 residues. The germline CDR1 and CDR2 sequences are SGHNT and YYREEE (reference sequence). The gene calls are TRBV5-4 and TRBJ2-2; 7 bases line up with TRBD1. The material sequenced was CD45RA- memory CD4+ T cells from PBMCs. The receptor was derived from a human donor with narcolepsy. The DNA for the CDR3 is TGTGCCAGCAGCTCACTACAGGGGCTGAACACCGGGGAGCTGTTTTTT. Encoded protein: CASSSLQGLNTGELFF.